The subject of this entry is one T cell receptor beta chain. The antigen is unknown. As to treatment: around 19 received Ad26.COV2.S at low or high dose, single or two shots; 5 received placebo; per-sample allocation not given. Each sample was drawn 63 days after the first injection (of vaccine or placebo). The vaccine antigen was prefusion-stabilized Wuhan SARS-CoV-2 spike. This CDR3 has 15 amino acids. After removal of 4 bases from V and 9 bases from J, the junction contained 10 bases not matched to a gene. Looked up from germline, CDR1 is MNHEY and CDR2 is SVGAGI. This sample was included in a study of Ad26.COV2.S vaccination and SARS-CoV-2 variants. Across the study: Doses of Ad26.COV2.S were injected into muscle once or twice, 56 days apart. Study-wide results and limits: Possibly, TCR breadth and depth analyses underestimated total T cell responses.

Only in-frame clones appear in the TCRdb table, and some are missing; sequencing was by immunoSEQ multiplex PCR. The sample consists of over 350,000 clones, 88% of them appearing once. This receptor was identified in a person between 18 and 59 years old who received the Ad26.COV2.S COVID-19 vaccine or a placebo. This material consisted of peripheral blood, taken in a trial of Ad26.COV2.S vaccine versus placebo. The chain has TRBV6-5 and TRBJ2-1, with 9 bases identical to TRBD1. The CDR3 spells CASSSHNTGGVEQFF. In DNA, the CDR3 is TGTGCCAGCAGTTCACATAATACAGGGGGCGTTGAGCAGTTCTTC.